This TCR beta chain appears in the sequencing data of a study of response to subunit inactivated influenza vaccine. TCRdb processed the RT-PCR reads anew with MiXCR; each CDR3 protein has one entry. Seen here are about 830,000 distinct CDR3 sequences, around a sixth observed once, and the top ten hold approximately 10%. Study conclusions and caveats: With each seasonal influenza vaccination, the authors suggested, few new T cells are recruited.

This CDR3 contains 12 residues. Germline V gives CDR1 LNHNV, CDR2 YYDKDF (reference sequence). The germline V and J ends were trimmed by 8 bases and 0 bases, with 7 bases remaining between them. With respect to this clonotype: Its target is not known.

The clonotype originates from a man aged 50-59 years who received an inactivated influenza vaccine. V and J are TRBV15 and TRBJ1-1; D is unresolved. Source: PBMCs from blood, taken more than 4 days after vaccination. CDR3 in amino acids: CATRSLNTEAFF. The CDR3 DNA reads TGTGCCACCCGGAGCTTGAACACTGAAGCTTTCTTT.